These T cell receptor beta chains were read from a single sample in a study of T-cell memory formation after mild COVID-19. TCRdb re-derived calls from the 5' RACE reads in MiXCR, one entry per CDR3 protein. The sample has 400,000 or so distinct CDR3 sequences; 21% are singletons. What was sequenced was PBMCs or a T cell subset sorted from them (not recorded which). The receptors were sampled from an adult woman who had mild COVID-19 (a few samples of this study predate the infection). Cell type and time point are not known. The CDR3 runs from the conserved cysteine through the conserved F or W. The D gene is left open where the match is weak. Some rows have no size entry. The others give once, few or many, or a class for an expanded clone.

CDR3	DNA	length	V	size	D	J
CASSRRMTNEKLFF	TGTGCCAGCAGCCGCCGGATGACTAATGAAAAACTGTTTTTT	14	TRBV5-8	-	-	TRBJ1-4
CSAVGGYYEQYF	TGCAGTGCCGTGGGGGGCTACTACGAGCAGTACTTC	12	TRBV20-1	once	-	TRBJ2-7
CASSPSPGLHEQFF	TGTGCCAGCTCACCATCTCCGGGACTTCATGAGCAGTTCTTC	14	TRBV18	few	-	TRBJ2-1
CASSQPPGQVTYNEQFF	TGTGCCAGCAGCCAGCCCCCGGGACAGGTCACCTACAATGAGCAGTTCTTC	17	TRBV4-2	few	TRBD1	TRBJ2-1
CATSDWDRGYNEQFF	TGTGCCACCAGTGATTGGGACAGGGGATACAATGAGCAGTTCTTC	15	TRBV24-1	few	TRBD1	TRBJ2-1
CASSLSEYSGANVLTF	TGCGCCAGCAGCTTGTCCGAGTACTCTGGGGCCAACGTCCTGACTTTC	16	TRBV5-1	-	-	TRBJ2-6
CASSTGRRASTDTQYF	TGTGCCAGCAGCACAGGGCGTAGGGCAAGCACAGATACGCAGTATTTT	16	TRBV7-8	few	-	TRBJ2-3
CASSPLDIKETQYF	TGTGCCAGCTCACCACTTGATATAAAAGAGACCCAGTACTTC	14	TRBV18	few	-	TRBJ2-5
CATSEDRDFAETQYF	TGTGCCACCAGTGAGGACAGGGACTTCGCAGAGACCCAGTACTTC	15	TRBV24-1	few	TRBD1	TRBJ2-5
CSARTRAGETQYF	TGCAGTGCTAGGACTAGGGCCGGGGAGACCCAGTACTTC	13	TRBV20-1	many	-	TRBJ2-5
CASSVRGQGYEQYF	TGCGCCAGCAGCGTTCGGGGACAGGGCTACGAGCAGTACTTC	14	TRBV5-1	-	TRBD1	TRBJ2-7
CASSHTQGAEQFF	TGTGCCAGCAGCCACACCCAGGGGGCTGAGCAGTTCTTC	13	TRBV11-3	few	TRBD1	TRBJ2-1